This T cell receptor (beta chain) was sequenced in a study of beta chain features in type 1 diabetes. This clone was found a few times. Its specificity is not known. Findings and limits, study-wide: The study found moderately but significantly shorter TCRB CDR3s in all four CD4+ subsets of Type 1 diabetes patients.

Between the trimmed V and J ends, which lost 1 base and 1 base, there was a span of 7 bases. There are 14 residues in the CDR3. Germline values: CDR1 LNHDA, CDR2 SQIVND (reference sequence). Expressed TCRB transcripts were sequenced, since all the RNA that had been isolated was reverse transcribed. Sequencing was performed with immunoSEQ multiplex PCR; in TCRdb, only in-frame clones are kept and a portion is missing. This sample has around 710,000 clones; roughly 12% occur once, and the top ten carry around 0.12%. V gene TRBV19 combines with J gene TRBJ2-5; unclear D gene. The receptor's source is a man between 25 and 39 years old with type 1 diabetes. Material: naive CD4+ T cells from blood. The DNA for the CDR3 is TGTGCCAGTAGTATAGGAACAGCCCAAGAGACCCAGTACTTC. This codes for CASSIGTAQETQYF.